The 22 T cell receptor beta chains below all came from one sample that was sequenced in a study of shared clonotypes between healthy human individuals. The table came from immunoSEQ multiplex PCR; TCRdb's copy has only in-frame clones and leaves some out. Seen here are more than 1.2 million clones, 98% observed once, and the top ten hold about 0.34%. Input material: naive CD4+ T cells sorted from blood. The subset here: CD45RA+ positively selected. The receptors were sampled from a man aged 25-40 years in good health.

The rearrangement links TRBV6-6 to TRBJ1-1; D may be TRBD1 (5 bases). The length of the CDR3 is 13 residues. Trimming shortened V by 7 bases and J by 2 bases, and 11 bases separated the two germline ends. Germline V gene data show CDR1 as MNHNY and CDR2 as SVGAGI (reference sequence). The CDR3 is CASTDRRNTEAFF. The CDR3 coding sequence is TGTGCCAGCACCGACAGAAGAAACACTGAAGCTTTCTTT.

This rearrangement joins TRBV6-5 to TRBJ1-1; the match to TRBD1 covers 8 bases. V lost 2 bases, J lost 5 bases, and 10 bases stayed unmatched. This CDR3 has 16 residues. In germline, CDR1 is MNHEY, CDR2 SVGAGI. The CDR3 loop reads CASSYGPWTGKTEAFF. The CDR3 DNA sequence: TGTGCCAGCAGTTACGGTCCCTGGACAGGGAAGACTGAAGCTTTCTTT.

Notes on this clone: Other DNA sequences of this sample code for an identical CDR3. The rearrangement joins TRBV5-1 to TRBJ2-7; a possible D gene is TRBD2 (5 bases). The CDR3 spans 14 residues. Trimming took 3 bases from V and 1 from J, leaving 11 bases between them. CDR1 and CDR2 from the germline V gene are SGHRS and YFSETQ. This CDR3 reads CASSSPSGSYEQYF. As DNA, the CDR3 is TGCGCCAGCAGCTCGCCATCGGGGTCCTACGAGCAGTACTTC.

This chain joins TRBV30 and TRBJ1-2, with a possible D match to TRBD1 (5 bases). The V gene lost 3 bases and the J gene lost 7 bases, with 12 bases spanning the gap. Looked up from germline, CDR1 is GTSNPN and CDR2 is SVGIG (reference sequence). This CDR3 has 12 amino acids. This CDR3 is CAWSPAGIGYTF. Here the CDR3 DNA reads TGTGCCTGGAGCCCCGCAGGGATTGGCTACACCTTC.

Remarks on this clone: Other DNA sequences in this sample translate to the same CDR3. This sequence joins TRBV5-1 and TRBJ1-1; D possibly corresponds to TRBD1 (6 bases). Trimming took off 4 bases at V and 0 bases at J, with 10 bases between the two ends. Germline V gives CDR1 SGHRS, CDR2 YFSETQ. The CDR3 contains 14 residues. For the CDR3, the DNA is TGCGCCAGCAGCCCGGACAGATTGAACACTGAAGCTTTCTTT. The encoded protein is CASSPDRLNTEAFF.

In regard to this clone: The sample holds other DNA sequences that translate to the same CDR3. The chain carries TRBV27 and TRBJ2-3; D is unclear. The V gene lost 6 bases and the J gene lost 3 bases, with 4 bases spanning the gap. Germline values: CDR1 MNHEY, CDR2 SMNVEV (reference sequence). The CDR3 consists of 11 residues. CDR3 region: CASSSTDTQYF. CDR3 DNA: TGTGCCAGCAGCTCAACAGATACGCAGTATTTT.

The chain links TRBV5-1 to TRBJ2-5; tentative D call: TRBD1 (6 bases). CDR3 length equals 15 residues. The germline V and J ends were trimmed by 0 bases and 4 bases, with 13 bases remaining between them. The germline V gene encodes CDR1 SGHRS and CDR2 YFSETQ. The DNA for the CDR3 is TGCGCCAGCAGCTTGGGCCCACAGGGACGAGAGACCCAGTACTTC. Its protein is CASSLGPQGRETQYF.

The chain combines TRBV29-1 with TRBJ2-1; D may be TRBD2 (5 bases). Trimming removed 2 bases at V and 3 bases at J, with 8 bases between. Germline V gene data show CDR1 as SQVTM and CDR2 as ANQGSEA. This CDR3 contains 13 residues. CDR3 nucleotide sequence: TGCAGCGTTGAAAGTGGGAGCTACAATGAGCAGTTCTTC. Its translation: CSVESGSYNEQFF.

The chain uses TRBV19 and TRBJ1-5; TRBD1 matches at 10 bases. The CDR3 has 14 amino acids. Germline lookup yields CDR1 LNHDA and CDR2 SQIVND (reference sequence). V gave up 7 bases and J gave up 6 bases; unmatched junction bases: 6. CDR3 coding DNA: TGTGCCAGTACCCCTGGACAGGGGGGTCAGCCCCAGCATTTT. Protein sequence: CASTPGQGGQPQHF. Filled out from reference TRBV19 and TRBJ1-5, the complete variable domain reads DGGITQSPKYLFRKEGQNVTLSCEQNLNHDAMYWYRQDPGQGLRLIYYSQIVNDFQKGDIAEGYSVSREKKESFPLTVTSAQKNPTAFYLCASTPGQGGQPQHFGDGTRLSIL.

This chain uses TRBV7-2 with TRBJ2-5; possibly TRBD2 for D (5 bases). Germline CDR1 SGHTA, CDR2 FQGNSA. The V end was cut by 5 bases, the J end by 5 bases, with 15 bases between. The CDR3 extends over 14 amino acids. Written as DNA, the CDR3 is TGTGCCAGCAGCCAAGCAGTAGCGATGGAGACCCAGTACTTC. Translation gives CASSQAVAMETQYF.

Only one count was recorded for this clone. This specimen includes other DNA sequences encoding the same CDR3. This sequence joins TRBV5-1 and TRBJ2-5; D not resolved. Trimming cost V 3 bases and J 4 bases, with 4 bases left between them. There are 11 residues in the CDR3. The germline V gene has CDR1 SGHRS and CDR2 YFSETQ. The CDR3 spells CASSSLETQYF. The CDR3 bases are TGCGCCAGCAGCTCATTAGAGACCCAGTACTTC.

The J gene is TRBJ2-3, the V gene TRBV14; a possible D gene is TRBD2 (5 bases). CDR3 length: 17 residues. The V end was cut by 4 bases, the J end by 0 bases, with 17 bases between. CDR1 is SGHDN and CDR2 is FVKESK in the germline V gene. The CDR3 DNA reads TGTGCCAGCAGCCCTACACTAGGGAAAGTTAGCACAGATACGCAGTATTTT. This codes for CASSPTLGKVSTDTQYF.

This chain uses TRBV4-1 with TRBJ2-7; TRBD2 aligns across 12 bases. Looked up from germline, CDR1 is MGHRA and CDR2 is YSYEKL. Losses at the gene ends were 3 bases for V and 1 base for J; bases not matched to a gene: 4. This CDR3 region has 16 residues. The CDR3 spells CASSQPGLAGSYEQYF. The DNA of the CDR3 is TGCGCCAGCAGCCAGCCGGGACTAGCGGGTTCCTACGAGCAGTACTTC.

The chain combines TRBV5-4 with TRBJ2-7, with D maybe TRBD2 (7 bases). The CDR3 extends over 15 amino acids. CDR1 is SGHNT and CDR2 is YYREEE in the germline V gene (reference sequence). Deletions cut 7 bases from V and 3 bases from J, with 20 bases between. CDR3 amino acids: CASGGRRGDIYEQYF. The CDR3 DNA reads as TGTGCCAGCGGCGGGAGAAGGGGGGACATCTACGAGCAGTACTTC. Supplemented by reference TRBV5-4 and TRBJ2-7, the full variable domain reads ETGVTQSPTHLIKTRGQQVTLRCSSQSGHNTVSWYQQALGQGPQFIFQYYREEENGRGNFPPRFSGLQFPNYSSELNVNALELDDSALYLCASGGRRGDIYEQYFGPGTRLTVT.

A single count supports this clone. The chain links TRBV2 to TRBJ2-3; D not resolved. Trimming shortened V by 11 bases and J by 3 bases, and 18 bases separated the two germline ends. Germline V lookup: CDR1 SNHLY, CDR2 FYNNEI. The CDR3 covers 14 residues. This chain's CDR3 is CAFSPATETDTQYF. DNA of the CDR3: TGTGCCTTCTCTCCGGCCACCGAGACAGATACGCAGTATTTT.

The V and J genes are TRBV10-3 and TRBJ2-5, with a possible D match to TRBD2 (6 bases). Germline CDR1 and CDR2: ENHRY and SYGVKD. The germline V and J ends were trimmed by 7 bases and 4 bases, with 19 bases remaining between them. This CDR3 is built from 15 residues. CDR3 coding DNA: TGTGCCATCATGGGGAGTAGCGGCAGCGTAGAGACCCAGTACTTC. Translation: CAIMGSSGSVETQYF.

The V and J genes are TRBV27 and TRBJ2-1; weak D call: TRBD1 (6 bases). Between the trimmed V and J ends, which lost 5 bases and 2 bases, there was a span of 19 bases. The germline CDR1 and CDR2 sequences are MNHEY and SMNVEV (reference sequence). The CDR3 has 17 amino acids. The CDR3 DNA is TGTGCCAGCAGTCCCCACAGGGCCCCCGCCGCCTACAATGAGCAGTTCTTC. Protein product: CASSPHRAPAAYNEQFF.

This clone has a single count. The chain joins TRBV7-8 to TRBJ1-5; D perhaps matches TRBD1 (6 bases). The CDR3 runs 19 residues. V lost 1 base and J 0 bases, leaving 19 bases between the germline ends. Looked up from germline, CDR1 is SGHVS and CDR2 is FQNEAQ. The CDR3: CASSLVRDMASISNQPQHF. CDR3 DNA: TGTGCCAGCAGCTTAGTGAGGGACATGGCGTCAATTAGCAATCAGCCCCAGCATTTT.

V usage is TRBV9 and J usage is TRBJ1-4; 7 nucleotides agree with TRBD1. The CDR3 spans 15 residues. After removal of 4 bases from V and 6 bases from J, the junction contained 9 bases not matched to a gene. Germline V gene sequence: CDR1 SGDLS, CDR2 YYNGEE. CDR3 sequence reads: CASSRSTGLDEKLFF. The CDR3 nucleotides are TGTGCCAGCAGCCGATCGACAGGGCTTGATGAAAAACTGTTTTTT. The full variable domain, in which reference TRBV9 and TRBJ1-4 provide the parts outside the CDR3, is DSGVTQTPKHLITATGQRVTLRCSPRSGDLSVYWYQQSLDQGLQFLIQYYNGEERAKGNILERFSAQQFPDLHSELNLSSLELGDSALYFCASSRSTGLDEKLFFGSGTQLSVL.

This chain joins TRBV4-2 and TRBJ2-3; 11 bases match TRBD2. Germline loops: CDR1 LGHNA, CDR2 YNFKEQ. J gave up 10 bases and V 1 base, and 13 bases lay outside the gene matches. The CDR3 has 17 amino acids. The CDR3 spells CASSQVGTSGSPTPQYF. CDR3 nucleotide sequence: TGTGCCAGCAGCCAAGTAGGGACTAGCGGTTCCCCAACTCCGCAGTATTTT.

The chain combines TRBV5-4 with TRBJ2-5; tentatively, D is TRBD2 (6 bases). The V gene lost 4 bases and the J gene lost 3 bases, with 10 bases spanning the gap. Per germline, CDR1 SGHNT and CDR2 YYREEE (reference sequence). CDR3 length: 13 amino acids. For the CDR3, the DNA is TGTGCCAGCAGCCAACTAGCAGAAGAGACCCAGTACTTC. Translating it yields CASSQLAEETQYF.

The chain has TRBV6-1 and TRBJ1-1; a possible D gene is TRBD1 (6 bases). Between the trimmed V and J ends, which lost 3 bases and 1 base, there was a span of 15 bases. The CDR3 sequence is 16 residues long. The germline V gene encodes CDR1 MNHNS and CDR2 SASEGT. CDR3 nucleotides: TGTGCCAGCAGTGAGTCGGAGGGGGGATGGAACACTGAAGCTTTCTTT. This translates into CASSESEGGWNTEAFF.